This T cell receptor (beta chain) appears in the sequencing data of a study of T cell repertoires in cytomegalovirus infection. Study-wide background: Based on public TCR beta signatures, there were indications of CMV infection and of a matching HLA type. The study, taken as a whole, reports: Ex vivo responses were dominated by HLA-C-restricted CMV-specific TCR beta clonotypes. Frequencies of public TCR beta families were cumulated, and this identified carriers of CMV plus the relevant HLA.

TCRdb re-analysed the reads in MiXCR, keeping a single row per CDR3 protein. This table holds hundreds of thousands of distinct CDR3 sequences, 30% to 40% found once. The CDR3 is made up of 16 amino acids. CDR1 is MNHEY, CDR2 SVGAGI, per germline. V dropped 6 bases and J dropped 4 bases, with 22 bases sitting between them. On this clonotype: Its target is not known.

The V gene is TRBV6-5, the J gene TRBJ2-7; D may match TRBD1 or TRBD2 (5 bases each). The source of this sequence is a human donor in good health (CMV status not recorded). Some clones in this sample may be carry-over from other donors' samples. Here the sequenced sample was cultured PBMCs, taken from culture after CMV antigen stimulation. Written as DNA, the CDR3 is TGTGCCAGCAGACCGCGCCGGGACCTTCGTTTGTACGAGCAGTACTTC. The encoded protein is CASRPRRDLRLYEQYF.